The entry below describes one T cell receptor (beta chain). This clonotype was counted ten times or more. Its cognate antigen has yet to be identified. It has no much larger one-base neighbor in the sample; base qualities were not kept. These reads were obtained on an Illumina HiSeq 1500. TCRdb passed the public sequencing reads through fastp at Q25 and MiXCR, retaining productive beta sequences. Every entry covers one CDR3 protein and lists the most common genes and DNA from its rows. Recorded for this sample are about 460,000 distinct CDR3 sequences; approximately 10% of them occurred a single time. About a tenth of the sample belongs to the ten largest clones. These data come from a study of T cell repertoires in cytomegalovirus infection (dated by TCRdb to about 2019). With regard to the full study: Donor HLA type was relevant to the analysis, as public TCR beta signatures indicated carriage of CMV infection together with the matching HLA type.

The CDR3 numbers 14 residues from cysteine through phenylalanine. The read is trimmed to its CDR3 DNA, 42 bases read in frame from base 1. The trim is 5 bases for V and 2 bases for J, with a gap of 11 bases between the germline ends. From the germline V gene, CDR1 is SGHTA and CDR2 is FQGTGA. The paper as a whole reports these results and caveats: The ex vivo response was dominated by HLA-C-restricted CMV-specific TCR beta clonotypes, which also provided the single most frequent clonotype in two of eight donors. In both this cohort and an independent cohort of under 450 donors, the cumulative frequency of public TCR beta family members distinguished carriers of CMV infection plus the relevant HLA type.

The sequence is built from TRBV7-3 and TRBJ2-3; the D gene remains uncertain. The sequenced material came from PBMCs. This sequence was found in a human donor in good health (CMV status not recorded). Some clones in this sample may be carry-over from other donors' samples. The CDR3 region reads CASSPVGYTDTQYF. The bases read TGTGCCAGCAGCCCGGTAGGATACACAGATACGCAGTATTTT. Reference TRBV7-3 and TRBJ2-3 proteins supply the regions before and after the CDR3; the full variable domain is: GAGVSQTPSNKVTEKGKYVELRCDPISGHTALYWYRQSLGQGPEFLIYFQGTGAADDSGLPNDRFFAVRPEGSVSTLKIQRTERGDSAVYLCASSPVGYTDTQYFGPGTRLTVL.